These 17 T cell receptor beta chains came from one sample sequenced in a study of blood T cell repertoires in COVID-19. Libraries were prepared by immunoSEQ multiplex PCR; TCRdb keeps only in-frame clonotypes and omits some of them. Among about 320,000 clones listed, 85% to 90% were seen once. The sequencing sample was made of PBMCs or T cells enriched from blood (not recorded which). The origin of the receptors is a woman aged 18 to 35 who had recovered from COVID-19.

This chain joins TRBV28 and TRBJ2-1; 14 nucleotides align to TRBD2. The CDR3 spans 15 residues. Per germline, CDR1 MDHEN and CDR2 SYDVKM. Trimming at V came to 4 bases and at J to 9 bases, leaving 5 bases not matched to a gene. The CDR3 region is CASSYRLAGGAEQFF. The CDR3 nucleotides are TGTGCCAGCAGTTATCGACTAGCGGGAGGGGCTGAGCAGTTCTTC.

V gene TRBV3-1 (or the pseudogene TRBV3-2) combines with J gene TRBJ2-7; tentatively, D is TRBD1 (6 bases). The CDR3 is made up of 13 amino acids. Looked up from germline, CDR1 is LGHDT and CDR2 is YNNKEL (reference sequence). Trimming took off 4 bases at V and 1 base at J, with 8 bases between the two ends. CDR3 nucleotides: TGTGCCAGCAGCCCCGGACAGTCCTACGAGCAGTACTTC. It codes for CASSPGQSYEQYF.

The rearrangement links TRBV6-2 or TRBV6-3 to TRBJ2-3, with D maybe TRBD1 (6 bases). The CDR3 is 14 residues long. V lost 5 bases to trimming and J lost 1 base, with 10 bases between them. Germline CDR1 is MNHEY and CDR2 is SVGEGT. The CDR3 loop reads CASSGGSGTDTQYF. Written as DNA, the CDR3 is TGTGCCAGCAGTGGGGGCTCCGGCACAGATACGCAGTATTTT.

This sequence joins TRBV15 and TRBJ1-3; 8 nucleotides line up with TRBD1. The CDR3 length is 14 residues. The germline V gene has CDR1 LNHNV and CDR2 YYDKDF (reference sequence). The ends lost 11 bases at V and 4 bases at J; junction bases unmatched: 10. The CDR3 sequence is CAVTGDRRGNTIYF. The CDR3 nucleotides read TGTGCCGTCACCGGGGACAGGCGAGGAAACACCATATATTTT. Supplemented by reference TRBV15 and TRBJ1-3, the full variable domain reads DAMVIQNPRYQVTQFGKPVTLSCSQTLNHNVMYWYQQKSSQAPKLLFHYYDKDFNNEADTPDNFQSRRPNTSFCFLDIRSPGLGDTAMYLCAVTGDRRGNTIYFGEGSWLTVV.

Points on this clone: In the same sample, other DNA sequences code for this CDR3. DNA of the CDR3: TGCGCCAGCAGCTTAGGGAGCTCTGGAAACACCATATATTTT. It specifies CASSLGSSGNTIYF. The chain links TRBV5-1 to TRBJ1-3; D unresolved. The CDR3 extends over 14 amino acids. The V end lost 2 bases, the J end lost 0 bases, and 6 bases lay between the germline ends. Per germline, CDR1 SGHRS and CDR2 YFSETQ.

DNA of the CDR3: TGCGCCAGCAGTGGACAGATCTCAACGGGACGCTATGGCTACACCTTC. It encodes CASSGQISTGRYGYTF. V is TRBV5-1 and J is TRBJ1-2; tentatively, D is TRBD1 (6 bases). Germline V gives CDR1 SGHRS, CDR2 YFSETQ. The CDR3 runs 16 residues. The V and J ends lost 5 bases and 4 bases respectively, with 21 bases between them.

The genes are TRBV2 and TRBJ2-5; TRBD1 aligns across 7 bases. There are 13 residues in the CDR3. With V trimmed by 4 bases and J by 4 bases, 3 bases remained unmatched. Germline CDR1 is SNHLY and CDR2 is FYNNEI. The CDR3 nucleotides read TGTGCCAGCAGTGCGGACAGGTCAGAGACCCAGTACTTC. It translates to CASSADRSETQYF.

This chain joins TRBV18 and TRBJ1-2; 7 positions match TRBD1. Germline lookup yields CDR1 KGHSH and CDR2 LQKENI. J gave up 3 bases and V 3 bases, and 13 bases lay outside the gene matches. The CDR3 is 17 residues long. The CDR3 bases are TGTGCCAGCTCACCCAACGGAAGGGGGCAGGTCGACTATGGCTACACCTTC. Translating gives CASSPNGRGQVDYGYTF.

The V and J genes are TRBV5-1 and TRBJ2-1; TRBD1 aligns across 7 bases. The CDR3 extends over 15 amino acids. The junction had 13 bases not matched to a gene; V was cut back by 3 bases and J by 10 bases. Germline values: CDR1 SGHRS, CDR2 YFSETQ. In nucleotides, the CDR3 is TGCGCCAGCAGCTCAGGGGGTGGTCAAATCAAGGAGCAGTTCTTC. Translated, it gives CASSSGGGQIKEQFF.

Only a few counts were recorded for this clone. V gene TRBV11-2 combines with J gene TRBJ2-1, with 11 nucleotides matching TRBD1. With 5 bases clipped from V and 10 bases from J, the junction kept 10 bases outside the gene matches. This CDR3 has 15 residues. The germline V gene encodes CDR1 SGHAT and CDR2 FQNNGV. In DNA, the CDR3 is TGTGCCAGCAGCCCTCGGACAGGGGGCTTTGGAGAGCAGTTCTTC. Amino acid sequence: CASSPRTGGFGEQFF.

This rearrangement joins TRBV18 to TRBJ1-4; possible D gene TRBD1, 5 bases. The CDR3 length is 15 residues. Germline V gene lookup returns CDR1 KGHSH and CDR2 LQKENI. V lost 2 bases and J 5 bases, leaving 12 bases between the germline ends. As DNA, the CDR3 is TGTGCCAGCTCACCATTAAACCAGGGAAATGAAAAACTGTTTTTT. Residues: CASSPLNQGNEKLFF. The full variable domain, with the rest looked up from reference TRBV18 and TRBJ1-4, is NAGVMQNPRHLVRRRGQEARLRCSPMKGHSHVYWYRQLPEEGLKFMVYLQKENIIDESGMPKERFSAEFPKEGPSILRIQQVVRGDSAAYFCASSPLNQGNEKLFFGSGTQLSVL.

This chain uses TRBV27 with TRBJ2-7, with a weak D call TRBD2 (6 bases). This CDR3 is built from 13 residues. Trimming shortened V by 8 bases and J by 4 bases, and 15 bases separated the two germline ends. CDR1 and CDR2 from the germline V gene are MNHEY and SMNVEV (reference sequence). This CDR3 is CASGHGSAYEQYF. The CDR3 bases are TGTGCCAGCGGACACGGGAGTGCGTACGAGCAGTACTTC.

V gene TRBV7-3 combines with J gene TRBJ2-2; TRBD1 matches at 7 bases. V dropped 5 bases and J dropped 3; count of bases not matched to a gene: 0. The CDR3 sequence is 13 residues long. The germline V gene has CDR1 SGHTA and CDR2 FQGTGA. This CDR3 reads CASSTGDTGELFF. The DNA for the CDR3 is TGTGCCAGCAGCACAGGGGACACCGGGGAGCTGTTTTTT. Filled out from reference TRBV7-3 and TRBJ2-2, the complete variable domain reads GAGVSQTPSNKVTEKGKYVELRCDPISGHTALYWYRQSLGQGPEFLIYFQGTGAADDSGLPNDRFFAVRPEGSVSTLKIQRTERGDSAVYLCASSTGDTGELFFGEGSRLTVL.

The chain links TRBV6-5 to TRBJ1-5; TRBD1 agrees at 7 bases. Germline loops: CDR1 MNHEY, CDR2 SVGAGI. After removal of 0 bases from V and 9 bases from J, the junction contained 5 bases not matched to a gene. The CDR3 totals 14 residues. The DNA for the CDR3 is TGTGCCAGCAGTTACTCCAACAACAGGGGGCCCCAGCATTTT. Translating it yields CASSYSNNRGPQHF.

The chain couples TRBV6-5 to TRBJ2-6; D is uncertain. Germline CDR1 is MNHEY and CDR2 is SVGAGI. The CDR3 is 14 residues long. Trimming stripped 10 bases from V and 0 bases from J, with 10 bases between. This chain's CDR3 is CAIRLSSGANVLTF. The CDR3 nucleotides are TGTGCCATTAGACTGAGCTCTGGGGCCAACGTCCTGACTTTC.

The rearrangement joins TRBV4-1 to TRBJ1-2; TRBD1 matches at 7 bases. Trimming cost V 3 bases and J 1 base; bases outside gene matches: 5. There are 15 residues in the CDR3. Germline V CDR1 and CDR2: MGHRA, YSYEKL. The DNA of the CDR3 is TGCGCCAGCAGCCATACCGGGACAGTTAACTATGGCTACACCTTC. Amino acid sequence: CASSHTGTVNYGYTF.

V usage is TRBV7-7 and J usage is TRBJ2-5; D perhaps matches TRBD1 (5 bases). CDR1 SSHAT and CDR2 FNYEAQ come from the germline V gene (reference sequence). This CDR3 region has 15 residues. Trimming shortened V by 2 bases and J by 0 bases, and 10 bases separated the two germline ends. CDR3 region: CASSLHQGDQETQYF. The CDR3 DNA follows: TGTGCCAGCAGCTTACACCAAGGGGACCAAGAGACCCAGTACTTC.